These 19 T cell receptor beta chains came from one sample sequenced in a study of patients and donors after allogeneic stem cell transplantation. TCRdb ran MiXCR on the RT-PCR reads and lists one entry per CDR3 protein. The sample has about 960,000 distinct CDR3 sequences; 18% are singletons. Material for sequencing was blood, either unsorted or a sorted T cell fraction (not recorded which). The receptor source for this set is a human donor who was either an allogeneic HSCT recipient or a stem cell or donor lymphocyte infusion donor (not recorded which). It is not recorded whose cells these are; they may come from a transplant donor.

The CDR3 bases are TGTGCCAGCAGCTTACTTCCTATAGCGGGATCCACAGATACGCAGTATTTT. Its protein is CASSLLPIAGSTDTQYF. This chain uses TRBV7-6 with TRBJ2-3; the match to TRBD2 covers 8 bases. The CDR3 is 17 residues long. Germline V lookup: CDR1 SGHVS, CDR2 FNYEAQ. V trimming: 2 bases; J trimming: 2 bases; junction bases outside the gene matches: 9.

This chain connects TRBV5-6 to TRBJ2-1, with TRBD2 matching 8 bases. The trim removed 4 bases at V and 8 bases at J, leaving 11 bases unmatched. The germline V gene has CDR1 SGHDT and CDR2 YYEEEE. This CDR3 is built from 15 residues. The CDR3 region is CASSRRAGGVYEQFF. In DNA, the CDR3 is TGTGCCAGCAGCCGAAGGGCGGGAGGTGTCTATGAGCAGTTCTTC.

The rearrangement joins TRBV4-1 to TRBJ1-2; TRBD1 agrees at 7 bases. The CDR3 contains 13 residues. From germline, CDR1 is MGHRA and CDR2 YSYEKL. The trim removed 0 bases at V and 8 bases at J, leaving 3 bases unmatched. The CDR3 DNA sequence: TGCGCCAGCAGCCAAGAGGACAGGCGGGGCTACACCTTC. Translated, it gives CASSQEDRRGYTF.

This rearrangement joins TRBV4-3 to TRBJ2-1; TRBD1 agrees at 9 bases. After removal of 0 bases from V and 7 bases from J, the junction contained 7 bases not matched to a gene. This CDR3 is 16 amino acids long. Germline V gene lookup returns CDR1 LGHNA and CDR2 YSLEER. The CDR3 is CASSQEAGQGGNEQFF. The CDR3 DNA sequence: TGCGCCAGCAGCCAAGAAGCGGGACAGGGAGGTAATGAGCAGTTCTTC.

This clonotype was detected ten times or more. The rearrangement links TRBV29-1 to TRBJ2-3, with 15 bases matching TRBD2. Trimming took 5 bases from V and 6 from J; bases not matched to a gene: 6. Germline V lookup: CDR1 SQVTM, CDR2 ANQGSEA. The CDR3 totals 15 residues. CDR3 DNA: TGCAGCGTTTCCGGGACTAGCGGGAGGCGTGATACGCAGTATTTT. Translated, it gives CSVSGTSGRRDTQYF.

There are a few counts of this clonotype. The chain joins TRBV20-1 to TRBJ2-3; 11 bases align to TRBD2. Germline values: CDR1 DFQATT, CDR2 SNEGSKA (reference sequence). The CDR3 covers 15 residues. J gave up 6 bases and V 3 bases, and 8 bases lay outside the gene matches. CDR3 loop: CSASPLAGVSDTQYF. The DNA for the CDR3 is TGCAGTGCTAGCCCACTAGCGGGAGTCAGCGATACGCAGTATTTT.

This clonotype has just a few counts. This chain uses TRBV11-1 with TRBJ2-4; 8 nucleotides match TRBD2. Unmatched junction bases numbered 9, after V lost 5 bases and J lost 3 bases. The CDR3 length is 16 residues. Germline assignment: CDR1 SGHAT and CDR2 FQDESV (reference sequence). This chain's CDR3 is CASSRIAGRNKNIQYF. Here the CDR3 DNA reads TGTGCCAGCAGCCGCATAGCGGGACGCAACAAAAACATTCAGTACTTC.

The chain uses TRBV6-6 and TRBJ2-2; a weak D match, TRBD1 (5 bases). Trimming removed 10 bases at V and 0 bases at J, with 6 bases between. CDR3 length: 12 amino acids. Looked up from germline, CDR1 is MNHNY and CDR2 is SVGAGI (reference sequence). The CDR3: CATRANTGELFF. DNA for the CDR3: TGTGCCACCAGGGCGAACACCGGGGAGCTGTTTTTT.

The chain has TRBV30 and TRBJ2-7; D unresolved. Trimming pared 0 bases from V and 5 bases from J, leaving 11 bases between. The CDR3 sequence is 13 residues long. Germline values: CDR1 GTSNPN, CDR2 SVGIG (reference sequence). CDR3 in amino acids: CAWSVRRDDEQYF. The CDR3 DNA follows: TGTGCCTGGAGTGTACGCAGAGACGACGAGCAGTACTTC.

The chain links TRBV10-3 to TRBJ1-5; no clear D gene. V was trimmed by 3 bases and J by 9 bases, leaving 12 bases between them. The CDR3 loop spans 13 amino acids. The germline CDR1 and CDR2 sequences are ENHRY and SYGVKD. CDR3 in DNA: TGTGCCATCAGTGATGACGGCCGAGGGCCCCAGCATTTT. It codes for CAISDDGRGPQHF.

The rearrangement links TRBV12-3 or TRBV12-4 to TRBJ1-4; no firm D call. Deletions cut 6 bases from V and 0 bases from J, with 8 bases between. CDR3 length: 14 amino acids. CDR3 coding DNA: TGTGCCAGCAGCCGAGATGCAACTAATGAAAAACTGTTTTTT. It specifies CASSRDATNEKLFF.

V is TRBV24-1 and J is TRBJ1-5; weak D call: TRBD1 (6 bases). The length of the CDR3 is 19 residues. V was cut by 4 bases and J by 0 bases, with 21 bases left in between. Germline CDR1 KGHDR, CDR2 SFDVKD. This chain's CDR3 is CATSEVRRTAQYSNQPQHF. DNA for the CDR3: TGTGCCACCAGTGAAGTAAGACGGACAGCTCAATATAGCAATCAGCCCCAGCATTTT.

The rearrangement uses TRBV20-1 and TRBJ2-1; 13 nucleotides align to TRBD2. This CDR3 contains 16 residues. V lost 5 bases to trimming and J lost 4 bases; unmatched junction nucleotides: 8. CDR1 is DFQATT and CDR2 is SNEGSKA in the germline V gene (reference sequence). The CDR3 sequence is CSARTSGGFHYNEQFF. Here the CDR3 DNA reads TGCAGTGCTCGGACTAGCGGGGGCTTTCATTACAATGAGCAGTTCTTC.

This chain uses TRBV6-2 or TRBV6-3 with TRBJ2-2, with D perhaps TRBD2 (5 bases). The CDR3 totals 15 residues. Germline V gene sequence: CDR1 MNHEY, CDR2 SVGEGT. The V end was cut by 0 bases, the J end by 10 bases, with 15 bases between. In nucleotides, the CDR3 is TGTGCCAGCAGTTACTCAGGACTGTTCGGCGAGGAGCTGTTTTTT. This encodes CASSYSGLFGEELFF.

The CDR3 region has the DNA TGTGCCAGCAGCGCTGGACAGGGGGCAGGGAACATTCAGTACTTC. It is translated as CASSAGQGAGNIQYF. The chain has TRBV5-6 and TRBJ2-4; TRBD1 aligns across 11 bases. The CDR3 is 15 residues long. The germline V gene encodes CDR1 SGHDT and CDR2 YYEEEE. V shed 4 bases, J shed 7 bases, and the junction held 7 bases outside the gene matches.

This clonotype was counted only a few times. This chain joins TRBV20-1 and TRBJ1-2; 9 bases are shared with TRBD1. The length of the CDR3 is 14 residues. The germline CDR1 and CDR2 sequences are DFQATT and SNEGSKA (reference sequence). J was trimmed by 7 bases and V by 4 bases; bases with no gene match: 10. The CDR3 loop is CSATPIGDRAGYTF. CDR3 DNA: TGCAGTGCTACTCCTATCGGGGACAGGGCTGGCTACACCTTC.

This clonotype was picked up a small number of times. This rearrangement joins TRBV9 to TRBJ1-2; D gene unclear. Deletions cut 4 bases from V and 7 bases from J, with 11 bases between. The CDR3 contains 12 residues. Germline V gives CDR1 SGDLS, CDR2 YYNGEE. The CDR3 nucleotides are TGTGCCAGCAGCACCAGCCGACTTGGCTACACCTTC. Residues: CASSTSRLGYTF.

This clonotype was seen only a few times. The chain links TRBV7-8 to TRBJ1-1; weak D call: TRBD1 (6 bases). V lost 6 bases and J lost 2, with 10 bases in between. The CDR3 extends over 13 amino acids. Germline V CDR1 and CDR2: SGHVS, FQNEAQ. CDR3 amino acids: CASRGGINTEAFF. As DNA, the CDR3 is TGTGCCAGCAGGGGGGGCATTAACACTGAAGCTTTCTTT.

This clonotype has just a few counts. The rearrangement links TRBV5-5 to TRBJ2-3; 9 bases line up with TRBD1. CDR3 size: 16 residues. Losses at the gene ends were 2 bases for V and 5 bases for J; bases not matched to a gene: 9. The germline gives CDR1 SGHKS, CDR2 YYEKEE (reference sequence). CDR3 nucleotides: TGTGCCAGCAGCTTAGTCGCACAGGGGGCCGAAGATACGCAGTATTTT. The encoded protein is CASSLVAQGAEDTQYF. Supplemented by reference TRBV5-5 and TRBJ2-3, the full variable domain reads DAGVTQSPTHLIKTRGQQVTLRCSPISGHKSVSWYQQVLGQGPQFIFQYYEKEERGRGNFPDRFSARQFPNYSSELNVNALLLGDSALYLCASSLVAQGAEDTQYFGPGTRLTVL.